What follows describes a single TCR beta chain. Its specificity is not known. V dropped 6 bases and J dropped 6; count of bases not matched to a gene: 4. The CDR3 length is 12 residues. Germline CDR1 is SGHTA and CDR2 is FQGTGA. One entry per CDR3 protein, called by TCRdb with MiXCR from the reads. Among about 150,000 distinct CDR3 sequences listed, 23% were seen once. This record belongs to a study of T cell repertoires in cytomegalovirus infection. Study results and caveats: Frequencies of public TCR beta families were cumulated, and this identified carriers of CMV plus the relevant HLA. It was HLA-C-restricted CMV-specific TCR beta clonotypes that dominated the response ex vivo.

This chain connects TRBV7-3 to TRBJ2-7, with 8 bases identical to TRBD2. Sample: PBMCs. This TCR was sampled from a human donor in good health (CMV status not recorded). Some clones in this sample may be carry-over from other donors' samples. The CDR3 DNA sequence: TGTGCCAGCAGTCCGGCGGGGGGCGAGCAGTACTTC. Its translation: CASSPAGGEQYF.